Following are 7 T cell receptor beta chains from one sample sequenced in a study of blood T cells in healthy people across ages. Primers used in a second PCR of roughly 6 to 11 cycles were a sample-barcoded 5' primer and a J-beta primer mix. In TCRdb, the 5' RACE reads were re-called with MiXCR into one record per CDR3 protein. The data hold some 800,000 distinct CDR3 sequences, with approximately 44% observed a single time. The sequenced material came from blood. The receptors were sampled from a man aged 60 to 69 in good health.

The CDR3 here is CASSLDRDSGANVLTF. For the CDR3, the DNA is TGTGCCAGCAGCTTAGACAGGGACTCTGGGGCCAACGTCCTGACTTTC. V gene TRBV7-9 combines with J gene TRBJ2-6, with TRBD1 as a possible D gene (6 bases). The germline V gene has CDR1 SEHNR and CDR2 FQNEAQ (reference sequence). CDR3 length: 16 residues. With 1 base removed from V and 0 bases from J, the gap between germline ends came to 7 bases. The full variable domain, its missing parts supplied by reference TRBV7-9 and TRBJ2-6, is DTGVSQNPRHKITKRGQNVTFRCDPISEHNRLYWYRQTLGQGPEFLTYFQNEAQLEKSRLLSDRFSAERPKGSFSTLEIQRTEQGDSAMYLCASSLDRDSGANVLTFGAGSRLTVL.

The chain carries TRBV7-9 and TRBJ1-6, with 9 bases aligning to TRBD1. Looked up from germline, CDR1 is SEHNR and CDR2 is FQNEAQ (reference sequence). The CDR3 is 15 amino acids. The CDR3 here is CASDRGSSYNSPLHF. For the CDR3, the DNA is TGTGCGTCTGACAGGGGGTCTTCCTATAATTCACCCCTCCACTTT.

In the case of this clonotype: A read error may produce the germline difference seen at one junction end. The CDR3 sequence is CSARDFLAGGETQYF. The CDR3 nucleotides read TGTAGTGCTAGAGATTTTCTGGCAGGAGGAGAGACCCAGTACTTC. The chain links TRBV20-1 to TRBJ2-5; D is perhaps TRBD2 (5 bases). This CDR3 contains 15 residues. Germline V gene data show CDR1 as DFQATT and CDR2 as SNEGSKA (reference sequence).

V usage is TRBV20-1 and J usage is TRBJ2-3; weak D call: TRBD1 (6 bases). The CDR3 covers 15 residues. The germline gives CDR1 DFQATT, CDR2 SNEGSKA (reference sequence). V shed 4 bases and J shed 4 bases, with 18 bases lying between them. The CDR3 region is CSATSPPGAPDTQYF. The CDR3 region has the DNA TGCAGTGCTACCTCACCGCCAGGGGCCCCAGATACGCAGTATTTT.

This clonotype was picked up a small number of times. The V gene is TRBV14, the J gene TRBJ2-7, with D tentatively TRBD2 (7 bases). Trimming took off 0 bases at V and 7 bases at J, with 19 bases between the two ends. CDR1 and CDR2 from the germline V gene are SGHDN and FVKESK. The CDR3 totals 16 residues. As DNA, the CDR3 is TGTGCCAGCAGCCAAGATCTTGGGGGGGCGCTTCAAGAGCAGTACTTC. This translates into CASSQDLGGALQEQYF.

The chain joins TRBV15 to TRBJ2-1; 7 nucleotides align to TRBD2. Germline CDR1 reads LNHNV; CDR2 reads YYDKDF (reference sequence). The CDR3 spans 18 residues. Trimming took 1 base from V and 4 from J; bases not matched to a gene: 13. CDR3 amino acids: CATSRGPSGRGRYNEQFF. The DNA of the CDR3 is TGTGCCACCAGCAGAGGCCCCTCCGGGCGGGGGAGATACAATGAGCAGTTCTTC.

This clonotype has at least ten counts. This chain connects TRBV7-2 to TRBJ2-2, with TRBD2 as a possible D gene (6 bases). Germline CDR1 and CDR2: SGHTA and FQGNSA. Trimming left V 6 bases short and J 7 bases short, with 18 bases between. This CDR3 has 15 amino acids. The CDR3 reads CASSWDSTRGGELFF. DNA of the CDR3: TGTGCCAGCAGTTGGGACTCGACTAGAGGCGGGGAGCTGTTTTTT.